This TCR beta chain emerged from a study of blood T cells in healthy people across ages. The use of a sample-barcoded 5' primer and a J-beta primer mix characterized a second PCR of about 7 to 12 cycles. The template-switch adaptor was a 5' adaptor with 12 random nucleotides. It tagged each cDNA molecule. TCRdb re-called the 5' RACE reads through MiXCR, storing one row per CDR3 protein. The sample lists roughly 800,000 distinct CDR3 sequences; 55% to 70% were seen once. Study findings and constraints: The study lacked donor CMV status, which possibly confounded expanded clonotype changes. TCR beta diversity, measured per million T cells, fell in a roughly linear way with age. PBMCs that were unsorted prevented a conclusive naive versus antigen-experienced comparison.

This clonotype was found once. Its antigen is unidentified. V dropped 2 bases and J dropped 11 bases, with 15 bases sitting between them. CDR1 is MNHNY and CDR2 is SVGAGI in the germline V gene (reference sequence). CDR3 length equals 13 residues. V is TRBV6-6 and J is TRBJ2-5, with D maybe TRBD2 (5 bases). The specimen was blood. The TCR comes from a man younger than 40 in good health. Here the CDR3 reads CASSYLASNEQYF. CDR3 sequence (DNA): TGTGCCAGCAGTTACCTAGCTAGCAATGAGCAGTACTTC.